The next 23 T cell receptor beta chains were all read from a single sample in a study of blood T cell repertoires in COVID-19. Method: immunoSEQ multiplex PCR; TCRdb's copy keeps in-frame clones and lacks some. The sample has roughly 300,000 clones; 70% to 90% are singletons. Input material: PBMCs or T cells enriched from blood (not recorded which). The origin of the receptors is a woman in her twenties or thirties who had recovered from COVID-19.

The chain links TRBV6-2 or TRBV6-3 to TRBJ2-5; D call uncertain. There are 18 residues in the CDR3. Trimming stripped 5 bases from V and 7 bases from J, with 29 bases between. Germline values: CDR1 MNHEY, CDR2 SVGEGT. The CDR3 is CASSNPPMLVKSPMTQYF. The CDR3 region has the DNA TGTGCCAGCAGTAACCCCCCGATGTTAGTGAAAAGCCCAATGACCCAGTACTTC.

This chain uses TRBV4-1 with TRBJ1-2; no definite D call. The CDR3 has 16 amino acids. Trimming cost V 2 bases and J 4 bases, with 17 bases left between them. CDR1 and CDR2 (germline): MGHRA, YSYEKL. CDR3 loop: CASSQPVRSRGYGYTF. The DNA of the CDR3 is TGCGCCAGCAGCCAACCGGTAAGGTCTCGAGGCTATGGCTACACCTTC.

The chain couples TRBV2 to TRBJ1-5, with TRBD1 as a possible D gene (6 bases). The CDR3 sequence is 15 residues long. Trimming pared 3 bases from V and 4 bases from J, leaving 13 bases between. Germline-derived CDR1 and CDR2 are SNHLY and FYNNEI. CDR3 in DNA: TGTGCCAGCAGTGAGAGGGGGATGGGGAATCAGCCCCAGCATTTT. It encodes CASSERGMGNQPQHF.

This rearrangement joins TRBV6-1 to TRBJ2-1, with 14 bases matching TRBD2. The germline gives CDR1 MNHNS, CDR2 SASEGT. V trimming: 2 bases; J trimming: 9 bases; junction bases outside the gene matches: 9. CDR3 length: 17 residues. DNA of the CDR3: TGTGCCAGCAGTGAATACCTGACTAGCGGGGGGGCGGCTGAGCAGTTCTTC. Protein product: CASSEYLTSGGAAEQFF.

CDR3 region: CASSLDSRGNSPLHF. The CDR3 DNA reads as TGTGCCAGCAGCTTGGATTCCAGGGGGAATTCACCCCTCCACTTT. The rearrangement uses TRBV5-4 and TRBJ1-6; 7 bases fit TRBD1. From germline, CDR1 is SGHNT and CDR2 YYREEE (reference sequence). J gave up 7 bases and V 0 bases, and 4 bases lay outside the gene matches. The CDR3 is 15 amino acids.

This chain connects TRBV25-1 to TRBJ1-1; a weak D match, TRBD1 (5 bases). In germline, CDR1 is MGHDK, CDR2 SYGVNS. The CDR3 is 16 amino acids. V was clipped by 1 base and J by 6 bases, with 18 bases between them. The CDR3 loop is CASSESTGAGRAEAFF. CDR3 sequence (DNA): TGTGCCAGCAGTGAATCTACTGGGGCAGGCCGGGCTGAAGCTTTCTTT.

In this sample, this clone turned up a few times. The chain uses TRBV15 and TRBJ1-1; possibly TRBD1 for D (6 bases). There are 15 residues in the CDR3. V lost 0 bases, J lost 0 bases, and 8 bases lay in between. Per germline, CDR1 LNHNV and CDR2 YYDKDF (reference sequence). In DNA, the CDR3 is TGTGCCACCAGCAGAGAGAACAGGGTGAACACTGAAGCTTTCTTT. Its translation: CATSRENRVNTEAFF.

The rearrangement uses TRBV30 and TRBJ1-2; no reliable D call. Germline CDR1 reads GTSNPN; CDR2 reads SVGIG (reference sequence). The CDR3 totals 13 residues. With 1 base removed from V and 5 bases from J, the gap between germline ends came to 11 bases. The CDR3 DNA is TGTGCCTGGAGTGACTTCACGATATATGGCTACACCTTC. Protein product: CAWSDFTIYGYTF.

The J gene is TRBJ2-3, the V gene TRBV6-4; 7 nucleotides match TRBD2. CDR3 length: 17 residues. CDR1 and CDR2 from the germline V gene are MRHNA and SNTAGT. With 4 bases clipped from V and 1 base from J, the junction kept 11 bases outside the gene matches. CDR3 protein: CASSANPGLVGTDTQYF. The CDR3, as DNA: TGTGCCAGCAGTGCCAACCCCGGACTAGTGGGCACAGATACGCAGTATTTT.

This chain joins TRBV7-9 and TRBJ1-4, with TRBD1 as a possible D gene (5 bases). The CDR3 spans 13 residues. Germline CDR1 is SEHNR and CDR2 is FQNEAQ (reference sequence). V lost 5 bases, J lost 14 bases, and 18 bases lay in between. CDR3 loop: CASSQGGPPGLFF. The DNA for the CDR3 is TGTGCCAGCAGCCAGGGAGGCCCTCCAGGGCTGTTTTTT.

The chain has TRBV6-2 or TRBV6-3 and TRBJ1-5; TRBD1 matches at 7 bases. This CDR3 has 17 residues. The germline CDR1 and CDR2 sequences are MNHEY and SVGEGT. V trimming: 5 bases; J trimming: 3 bases; junction bases outside the gene matches: 13. CDR3: CASSEPWTGANNQPQHF. The CDR3 DNA sequence: TGTGCCAGCAGTGAGCCCTGGACAGGCGCCAACAATCAGCCCCAGCATTTT.

Note on this clone: The sample holds other DNA sequences that translate to the same CDR3. The chain has TRBV5-1 and TRBJ1-2; no reliable D call. This CDR3 comprises 13 residues. V was pared by 0 bases and J by 0 bases, with 3 bases between. Germline CDR1 reads SGHRS; CDR2 reads YFSETQ. CDR3 sequence: CASSLDSNYGYTF. The CDR3 DNA is TGCGCCAGCAGCTTGGACTCTAACTATGGCTACACCTTC.

This chain uses TRBV5-1 with TRBJ1-1; D remains unclear. The V and J ends lost 2 bases and 2 bases respectively, with 10 bases between them. There are 14 residues in the CDR3. CDR1 is SGHRS and CDR2 is YFSETQ in the germline V gene. The CDR3 DNA follows: TGCGCCAGCAGCTTCGGGGAGAGAAACACTGAAGCTTTCTTT. This gives the protein CASSFGERNTEAFF.

This chain joins TRBV28 and TRBJ1-3; a weak D match, TRBD1 (6 bases). The CDR3 is 15 amino acids. The V end lost 6 bases, the J end lost 4 bases, and 16 bases lay between the germline ends. From germline, CDR1 is MDHEN and CDR2 SYDVKM. The CDR3 nucleotides read TGTGCCAGCAGCCAAATACAGGGACCCGGAAACACCATATATTTT. The encoded protein is CASSQIQGPGNTIYF.

This chain uses TRBV27 with TRBJ1-6; D may be TRBD1 (6 bases). The V end lost 5 bases, the J end lost 4 bases, and 9 bases lay between the germline ends. Germline CDR1 reads MNHEY; CDR2 reads SMNVEV (reference sequence). The CDR3 length is 14 residues. Written as DNA, the CDR3 is TGTGCCAGCAGTGTAACAGGGTATAATTCACCCCTCCACTTT. Translation gives CASSVTGYNSPLHF.

The chain links TRBV2 to TRBJ1-5; no firm D call. Germline V gene lookup returns CDR1 SNHLY and CDR2 FYNNEI. The CDR3 has 13 residues. The V end was cut by 5 bases, the J end by 0 bases, with 5 bases between. The CDR3 sequence: CASSSGSNQPQHF. CDR3 coding DNA: TGTGCCAGCAGTTCCGGTAGCAATCAGCCCCAGCATTTT.

This chain joins TRBV11-2 and TRBJ1-3, with 7 bases aligning to TRBD1. V was clipped by 3 bases and J by 4 bases; unmatched bases: 9. Germline V gene data show CDR1 as SGHAT and CDR2 as FQNNGV. The CDR3 extends over 16 amino acids. CDR3 sequence (DNA): TGTGCCAGCAGCTTTCCCGACAGGGTGGGAGGAAACACCATATATTTT. Amino acids: CASSFPDRVGGNTIYF. The complete variable domain, with remaining parts taken from reference TRBV11-2 and TRBJ1-3, reads EAGVAQSPRYKIIEKRQSVAFWCNPISGHATLYWYQQILGQGPKLLIQFQNNGVVDDSQLPKDRFSAERLKGVDSTLKIQPAKLEDSAVYLCASSFPDRVGGNTIYFGEGSWLTVV.

V and J are TRBV30 and TRBJ2-6, with a tentative D call TRBD2 (5 bases). The CDR3 extends over 17 amino acids. Trimming took 0 bases from V and 2 from J, leaving 14 bases between them. The germline gives CDR1 GTSNPN, CDR2 SVGIG (reference sequence). CDR3 amino acids: CAWSVPFGVAGANVLTF. Here the CDR3 DNA reads TGTGCCTGGAGTGTACCGTTCGGGGTGGCTGGGGCCAACGTCCTGACTTTC.

This clone has a single count. The chain combines TRBV4-3 with TRBJ1-4; TRBD1 matches at 8 bases. The V segment lost 4 bases and the J segment 7 bases; nucleotides outside the gene matches: 5. This CDR3 has 14 residues. Germline-derived CDR1 and CDR2 are LGHNA and YSLEER. CDR3 region: CASSPRQGIEKLFF. DNA for the CDR3: TGCGCCAGCAGCCCTCGACAGGGGATTGAAAAACTGTTTTTT.

The genes are TRBV7-2 and TRBJ2-1, with TRBD2 matching 16 bases. The CDR3 runs to 17 residues. From germline, CDR1 is SGHTA and CDR2 FQGNSA. With 5 bases clipped from V and 6 bases from J, the junction kept 7 bases outside the gene matches. The CDR3 here is CASSLGLAGGFINEQFF. Written as DNA, the CDR3 is TGTGCCAGCAGCCTGGGACTAGCGGGGGGGTTTATCAATGAGCAGTTCTTC. The full variable domain, rest sourced from reference TRBV7-2 and TRBJ2-1, is GAGVSQSPSNKVTEKGKDVELRCDPISGHTALYWYRQSLGQGLEFLIYFQGNSAPDKSGLPSDRFSAERTGGSVSTLTIQRTQQEDSAVYLCASSLGLAGGFINEQFFGPGTRLTVL.

The rearrangement uses TRBV7-2 and TRBJ1-3, with D uncertain. Trimming took off 4 bases at V and 0 bases at J, with 10 bases between the two ends. CDR3 length: 15 residues. CDR1 is SGHTA and CDR2 is FQGNSA in the germline V gene. The CDR3 region is CASSSEVTSGNTIYF. The CDR3, as DNA: TGTGCCAGCAGCTCCGAGGTCACCTCTGGAAACACCATATATTTT. Combining the CDR3 with reference TRBV7-2 and TRBJ1-3 gives the whole variable domain GAGVSQSPSNKVTEKGKDVELRCDPISGHTALYWYRQSLGQGLEFLIYFQGNSAPDKSGLPSDRFSAERTGGSVSTLTIQRTQQEDSAVYLCASSSEVTSGNTIYFGEGSWLTVV.

V is TRBV10-1 and J is TRBJ2-1; 9 nucleotides agree with TRBD1. The V gene's germline CDR1 is WNHNN and CDR2 SYGVQD (reference sequence). The V segment lost 1 base and the J segment 3 bases; nucleotides outside the gene matches: 19. The CDR3 sequence is 21 residues long. The CDR3 reads CASSEWPTGGLTVSFYNEQFF. CDR3 in DNA: TGCGCCAGCAGTGAGTGGCCCACAGGGGGCCTCACGGTTTCCTTCTACAATGAGCAGTTCTTC.

The chain has TRBV13 and TRBJ2-2, with TRBD2 matching 8 bases. There are 15 residues in the CDR3. In germline, CDR1 is PRHDT, CDR2 FYEKMQ (reference sequence). V dropped 7 bases and J dropped 3; count of bases not matched to a gene: 7. CDR3 DNA sequence: TGTGCCAGCAACCCCGGGGGGGGCTACACCGGGGAGCTGTTTTTT. Its translation is CASNPGGGYTGELFF.